These 31 T cell receptor beta chains were all obtained from the same sample, sequenced in a study of blood T cell repertoires in COVID-19. The repertoire was sequenced with immunoSEQ multiplex PCR; TCRdb's copy has only in-frame clones and lacks some. This sample has 200,000 to 250,000 clones, with just under 85% found just once. The sample taken for sequencing was peripheral blood. These receptors originate from a man aged 50-60 years with acute or convalescent COVID-19.

The count of this clone is one. The V call is TRBV7-8, the J call TRBJ2-7, with 7 bases fitting TRBD1. The germline V gene encodes CDR1 SGHVS and CDR2 FQNEAQ. This CDR3 is 13 amino acids long. Trimming cost V 5 bases and J 0 bases; bases outside gene matches: 1. The CDR3 DNA sequence: TGTGCCAGCAGCCGGACAGGCTCCTACGAGCAGTACTTC. Translation gives CASSRTGSYEQYF.

The chain carries TRBV5-1 and TRBJ2-2, with D tentatively TRBD1 (6 bases). CDR1 and CDR2 (germline): SGHRS, YFSETQ. Deletions cut 0 bases from V and 3 bases from J, with 12 bases between. The CDR3 runs to 16 residues. The CDR3 protein is CASSLDDRTYTGELFF. CDR3 sequence (DNA): TGCGCCAGCAGCTTGGACGACAGGACATACACCGGGGAGCTGTTTTTT.

The chain uses TRBV7-9 and TRBJ2-6; D perhaps matches TRBD1 (6 bases). Between the trimmed V and J ends, which lost 5 bases and 0 bases, there was a span of 20 bases. The CDR3 consists of 19 residues. Germline V gene data show CDR1 as SEHNR and CDR2 as FQNEAQ (reference sequence). The DNA for the CDR3 is TGTGCCAGCAGCCCCTGGGGGCATAGGAAAATCTCTGGGGCCAACGTCCTGACTTTC. It codes for CASSPWGHRKISGANVLTF.

The CDR3 DNA follows: TGTGCCAGCAGCTTCATCAGCGGGAGTGGTGGAAGCGATGAGCAGTTCTTC. Translated: CASSFISGSGGSDEQFF. This chain links TRBV11-3 with TRBJ2-1, with 8 bases identical to TRBD2. Per the germline V gene, CDR1 is SGHNT and CDR2 is YENEEA. J lost 8 bases, V lost 3 bases, and 15 bases had no gene match. The CDR3 is 17 residues long. The full variable domain, with the rest looked up from reference TRBV11-3 and TRBJ2-1, is EAGVVQSPRYKIIEKKQPVAFWCNPISGHNTLYWYLQNLGQGPELLIRYENEEAVDDSQLPKDRFSAERLKGVDSTLKIQPAELGDSAVYLCASSFISGSGGSDEQFFGPGTRLTVL.

This clone has more than one count but fewer than ten. This rearrangement joins TRBV3-1 (or the pseudogene TRBV3-2) to TRBJ1-5, with D unclear. V shed 1 base and J shed 9 bases, with 19 bases lying between them. The germline gives CDR1 LGHDT, CDR2 YNNKEL (reference sequence). The CDR3 contains 16 residues. This CDR3 is CASSQGRTAAGMPQHF. DNA for the CDR3: TGTGCCAGCAGCCAAGGACGGACTGCTGCGGGAATGCCCCAGCATTTT.

This chain joins TRBV11-3 and TRBJ2-7, with 9 bases identical to TRBD2. V lost 3 bases, J lost 4 bases, and 4 bases stayed unmatched. From germline, CDR1 is SGHNT and CDR2 YENEEA. The CDR3 totals 14 residues. This chain's CDR3 is CASSFGGREYEQYF. The DNA of the CDR3 is TGTGCCAGCAGCTTCGGCGGGAGGGAGTACGAGCAGTACTTC.

This chain joins TRBV12-5 and TRBJ2-7; perhaps TRBD1 as D (6 bases). Trimming removed 4 bases at V and 4 bases at J, with 17 bases between. CDR1 and CDR2 (germline): LGHNT, FRNRAP. The length of the CDR3 is 15 residues. The CDR3: CASGWTGTPSYEQYF. CDR3 coding DNA: TGTGCTAGTGGTTGGACCGGGACACCCTCTTACGAGCAGTACTTC.

The chain uses TRBV6-1 and TRBJ2-5, with D hard to call. CDR1 is MNHNS, CDR2 SASEGT, per germline. Trimming shortened V by 2 bases and J by 2 bases, and 9 bases separated the two germline ends. The CDR3 is 14 amino acids. As DNA, the CDR3 is TGTGCCAGCAGTGAACGCCAGGCACAAGAGACCCAGTACTTC. It specifies CASSERQAQETQYF.

The rearrangement uses TRBV27 and TRBJ1-2; D unresolved. V was shortened by 5 bases and J by 3 bases, with 22 bases between the two germline ends. Germline V lookup: CDR1 MNHEY, CDR2 SMNVEV (reference sequence). CDR3 length: 17 residues. CDR3 coding DNA: TGTGCCAGCAGTCAGTTTTTTCTGCCCGATCGGGACTATGGCTACACCTTC. Its protein is CASSQFFLPDRDYGYTF.

The sample holds a few counts of this clone. J is TRBJ2-7 and V is TRBV10-1, with 14 nucleotides matching TRBD2. The CDR3 spans 17 residues. J was trimmed by 7 bases and V by 0 bases; bases with no gene match: 8. CDR1 is WNHNN and CDR2 is SYGVQD in the germline V gene (reference sequence). CDR3 bases: TGCGCCAGCAGTGAGTCTTTGGGGACTAGCGGGAGAAGGGAGCAGTACTTC. Amino acid sequence: CASSESLGTSGRREQYF.

J is TRBJ1-2 and V is TRBV9; D is unresolved. V gave up 0 bases and J gave up 4 bases, with 7 bases separating them. The CDR3 consists of 13 residues. Germline V gene lookup returns CDR1 SGDLS and CDR2 YYNGEE. CDR3 DNA: TGTGCCAGCAGCGTAGTACCCAGCTATGGCTACACCTTC. It is translated as CASSVVPSYGYTF.

J is TRBJ1-1 and V is TRBV6-6; D is uncertain. The CDR3 sequence is 13 residues long. Trimming took 7 bases from V and 4 from J, leaving 13 bases between them. Germline V gene lookup returns CDR1 MNHNY and CDR2 SVGAGI (reference sequence). The CDR3 DNA is TGTGCCAGCACCTCGGAGCGGAGCACTGAAGCTTTCTTT. This sequence encodes CASTSERSTEAFF.

The chain combines TRBV6-5 with TRBJ2-3, with TRBD2 matching 7 bases. The CDR3 covers 12 residues. Germline assignment: CDR1 MNHEY and CDR2 SVGAGI. With 9 bases clipped from V and 1 base from J, the junction kept 1 base outside the gene matches. In DNA form, the CDR3 reads TGTGCCAGTACTAGCGGCACAGATACGCAGTATTTT. Its protein product is CASTSGTDTQYF.

The V gene is TRBV25-1, the J gene TRBJ2-5; 7 bases are shared with TRBD2. This CDR3 contains 16 residues. The junction had 11 bases not matched to a gene; V was cut back by 2 bases and J by 5 bases. Germline CDR1 reads MGHDK; CDR2 reads SYGVNS. Written as DNA, the CDR3 is TGTGCCAGCAGTGAAGACCCCACAAGACTAGCTGAGACCCAGTACTTC. It encodes CASSEDPTRLAETQYF.

The rearrangement joins TRBV28 to TRBJ2-7, with a weak D call TRBD2 (5 bases). V was clipped by 8 bases and J by 2 bases, with 19 bases between them. Germline CDR1 reads MDHEN; CDR2 reads SYDVKM. This CDR3 is 15 amino acids long. This CDR3 is CASSRNPSRAYEQYF. The DNA of the CDR3 is TGTGCCAGCTCGAGAAACCCTAGCCGAGCCTACGAGCAGTACTTC.

This clone was observed a few times. The germline gene is not matched at one end of the junction; a read error may be the cause. The CDR3 reads CASSGHRDRETSEKLFF. Here the CDR3 DNA reads TGTGCCAGCAGCGGACACCGGGACAGGGAAACTAGTGAAAAACTGTTTTTT. The chain combines TRBV9 with TRBJ1-4, with TRBD1 identical over 9 bases. This CDR3 is built from 17 residues. CDR1 SGDLS and CDR2 YYNGEE come from the germline V gene.

The V call is TRBV19, the J call TRBJ2-2, with 10 bases aligning to TRBD1. Trimming at V came to 3 bases and at J to 7 bases, leaving 8 bases not matched to a gene. Germline V lookup: CDR1 LNHDA, CDR2 SQIVND (reference sequence). The CDR3 totals 16 residues. The CDR3 is CASSMATGGAGGELFF. DNA of the CDR3: TGTGCCAGTAGTATGGCGACAGGGGGCGCAGGCGGGGAGCTGTTTTTT. The complete variable domain, with remaining parts taken from reference TRBV19 and TRBJ2-2, reads DGGITQSPKYLFRKEGQNVTLSCEQNLNHDAMYWYRQDPGQGLRLIYYSQIVNDFQKGDIAEGYSVSREKKESFPLTVTSAQKNPTAFYLCASSMATGGAGGELFFGEGSRLTVL.

This clone was observed once. This chain joins TRBV24-1 and TRBJ2-2, with a possible D match to TRBD1 (5 bases). CDR1 is KGHDR, CDR2 SFDVKD, per germline. V was shortened by 0 bases and J by 7 bases, with 11 bases between the two germline ends. This CDR3 spans 15 amino acids. CDR3 nucleotide sequence: TGTGCCACCAGTGATTTGCGGTCAGGGATCGGGGAGCTGTTTTTT. It yields the protein CATSDLRSGIGELFF.

The chain employs TRBV9 and TRBJ2-3, with 10 bases fitting TRBD1. After removal of 4 bases from V and 2 bases from J, the junction contained 10 bases not matched to a gene. The CDR3 sequence is 17 residues long. Per the germline V gene, CDR1 is SGDLS and CDR2 is YYNGEE. The CDR3 spells CASSPVSGTGATDTQYF. Here the CDR3 DNA reads TGTGCCAGCAGCCCGGTGTCCGGGACAGGGGCCACAGATACGCAGTATTTT.

The genes are TRBV9 and TRBJ2-7; D ambiguous. V was clipped by 4 bases and J by 3 bases, with 5 bases between them. Germline-derived CDR1 and CDR2 are SGDLS and YYNGEE. CDR3 size: 11 residues. DNA of the CDR3: TGTGCCAGCAGCTCAGACTACGAGCAGTACTTC. Its translation: CASSSDYEQYF.

This clone occurred once. This rearrangement joins TRBV6-5 to TRBJ2-7; the D gene is possibly TRBD1 (6 bases). The V end lost 6 bases, the J end lost 5 bases, and 14 bases lay between the germline ends. CDR3 length: 13 amino acids. Germline CDR1 and CDR2: MNHEY and SVGAGI. In DNA, the CDR3 is TGTGCCAGCAGCGCAGCAGGGGTACACGAGCAGTACTTC. Translated, it gives CASSAAGVHEQYF.

J is TRBJ1-1 and V is TRBV5-1; D possibly corresponds to TRBD1 (6 bases). The V end lost 7 bases, the J end lost 5 bases, and 21 bases lay between the germline ends. CDR1 and CDR2 (germline): SGHRS, YFSETQ. The CDR3 is made up of 15 amino acids. The CDR3, as DNA: TGCGCCAGCGGTACAGGGTCGGGTGGTCGGACTGAAGCTTTCTTT. Residues: CASGTGSGGRTEAFF. Based on the CDR3 plus reference TRBV5-1 and TRBJ1-1, the full variable domain is KAGVTQTPRYLIKTRGQQVTLSCSPISGHRSVSWYQQTPGQGLQFLFEYFSETQRNKGNFPGRFSGRQFSNSRSEMNVSTLELGDSALYLCASGTGSGGRTEAFFGQGTRLTVV.

This chain's CDR3 is CASSFGTASSGNTIYF. The DNA for the CDR3 is TGCGCCAGCAGCTTTGGGACAGCGAGCTCTGGAAACACCATATATTTT. The genes are TRBV5-1 and TRBJ1-3; 7 bases align to TRBD1. CDR3 length: 16 residues. Germline V gene data show CDR1 as SGHRS and CDR2 as YFSETQ. V lost 2 bases to trimming and J lost 0 bases; unmatched junction nucleotides: 5.

This rearrangement joins TRBV7-9 to TRBJ2-2, with D hard to call. The CDR3 is 14 amino acids. Trimming stripped 5 bases from V and 5 bases from J, with 12 bases between. The germline V gene encodes CDR1 SEHNR and CDR2 FQNEAQ (reference sequence). The CDR3 region has the DNA TGTGCCAGCAGCCCCCGTGTGTTGACCGGGGAGCTGTTTTTT. Residues: CASSPRVLTGELFF.

The rearrangement links TRBV2 to TRBJ2-5; TRBD1 matches 8 bases. This CDR3 has 15 amino acids. Germline V lookup: CDR1 SNHLY, CDR2 FYNNEI. Trimming removed 6 bases from V and 5 bases from J; junction bases left unmatched: 11. The CDR3 protein is CASSPGTGEMETQYF. The DNA for the CDR3 is TGTGCCAGCAGCCCCGGGACAGGAGAAATGGAGACCCAGTACTTC.

For this clone: The same CDR3 arises from other DNA sequences in this sample as well. The chain couples TRBV19 to TRBJ2-7, with 9 bases lining up with TRBD2. Germline V gene data show CDR1 as LNHDA and CDR2 as SQIVND (reference sequence). V trimming: 3 bases; J trimming: 1 base; junction bases outside the gene matches: 1. The CDR3 has 14 residues. For the CDR3, the DNA is TGTGCCAGTAGTATGACTAGCGGTTCCTACGAGCAGTACTTC. The encoded protein is CASSMTSGSYEQYF. The full variable domain, its missing parts supplied by reference TRBV19 and TRBJ2-7, is DGGITQSPKYLFRKEGQNVTLSCEQNLNHDAMYWYRQDPGQGLRLIYYSQIVNDFQKGDIAEGYSVSREKKESFPLTVTSAQKNPTAFYLCASSMTSGSYEQYFGPGTRLTVT.

The chain combines TRBV5-1 with TRBJ2-1; 8 nucleotides line up with TRBD1. The CDR3 extends over 13 amino acids. J gave up 8 bases and V 2 bases, and 3 bases lay outside the gene matches. Germline V lookup: CDR1 SGHRS, CDR2 YFSETQ. This CDR3 is CASSFQGADEQFF. DNA for the CDR3: TGCGCCAGCAGCTTTCAGGGGGCGGATGAGCAGTTCTTC.

The rearrangement joins TRBV6-6 to TRBJ1-5, with 7 positions matching TRBD1. The CDR3 is 15 amino acids. Per the germline V gene, CDR1 is MNHNY and CDR2 is SVGAGI (reference sequence). The junction had 11 bases not matched to a gene; V was cut back by 6 bases and J by 6 bases. The DNA for the CDR3 is TGTGCCAGCAGCAGCGGAACAGGGGTTGGTCAGCCCCAGCATTTT. It codes for CASSSGTGVGQPQHF.

The chain links TRBV3-1 (or the pseudogene TRBV3-2) to TRBJ1-6; TRBD1 agrees at 7 bases. This CDR3 comprises 16 residues. CDR1 is LGHDT and CDR2 is YNNKEL in the germline V gene (reference sequence). V shed 3 bases and J 7 bases; nucleotides not matched to a gene: 9. CDR3 loop: CASSQEGAGLNSPLHF. CDR3 nucleotide sequence: TGTGCCAGCAGCCAGGAGGGGGCAGGGCTCAATTCACCCCTCCACTTT.

V usage is TRBV5-6 and J usage is TRBJ2-2; possible D gene TRBD2, 5 bases. Trimming took off 2 bases at V and 6 bases at J, with 14 bases between the two ends. The CDR3 has 15 residues. Germline V gene lookup returns CDR1 SGHDT and CDR2 YYEEEE. The CDR3 region is CASSFLAPGAGELFF. In DNA, the CDR3 is TGTGCCAGCAGCTTCCTAGCTCCTGGCGCCGGGGAGCTGTTTTTT.

This clone was seen just once. V gene TRBV7-9 combines with J gene TRBJ2-7; D remains unclear. CDR1 and CDR2 (germline): SEHNR, FQNEAQ (reference sequence). The V and J ends lost 1 base and 4 bases respectively, with 5 bases between them. There are 12 residues in the CDR3. Here the CDR3 reads CASSLGQYEQYF. The CDR3 DNA sequence: TGTGCCAGCAGCTTAGGGCAGTACGAGCAGTACTTC.